This T cell receptor (beta chain) was identified in a study of shared T cell receptors in the human thymus. The J segment lost 5 bases and the V segment lost 1 base, leaving 7 bases of the junction unmatched. Germline-derived CDR1 and CDR2 are MNHNS and SASEGT. The CDR3 runs to 15 residues. This clone showed up just once. Sequenced by immunoSEQ multiplex PCR; TCRdb stores in-frame clones only, minus some. The table includes more than 550,000 clones, approximately 85% detected once. These data were also reused for a study on human thymus T cells. From that study: Corrective surgery for congenital heart defects was being performed on the healthy Finnish infants who served as donors. The thymus was resected at corrective cardiac surgery.

This sequence joins TRBV6-1 and TRBJ1-1, with TRBD1 identical over 7 bases. The specimen sequenced was thymocytes. The TCR comes from a girl under three years old with a congenital heart defect. The CDR3 nucleotides read TGTGCCAGCAGTGAAGAGGACAGGAGGAAAACTGAAGCTTTCTTT. Translated, it gives CASSEEDRRKTEAFF.